This T cell receptor (beta chain) was recovered during a study of OX40 agonist ivuxolimab in advanced cancers. Turning to the study itself: Males comprised about 78% of the group, whose mean age was approximately 60 years (range about 20 to 79). Findings and limits, study-wide: CD4+ and CD8+ T cells in blood underwent clonal expansion by week 6 at 0.1 to 3.0 mg/kg.

Sequenced by immunoSEQ multiplex PCR; TCRdb stores in-frame clones only, minus some. The sample lists 35,000 to 50,000 clones, roughly 86% occurring once. Regarding this clone: What it recognizes is unknown.

V shed 6 bases, J shed 12 bases, and the junction held 16 bases outside the gene matches. The CDR3 spans 15 residues. CDR1 is MNHNY, CDR2 SVGAGI, per germline (reference sequence). Sequences were derived from CD4+ or CD8+ T cells sorted from blood, sampled in a trial of the OX40 agonist ivuxolimab. This TCR was recovered from an adult with an advanced solid tumor such as melanoma, head and neck, liver or kidney cancer. The rearrangement joins TRBV6-6 to TRBJ2-1; 8 bases map to TRBD2. Here the CDR3 reads CASRTAGGRRGTQFF. The CDR3 DNA sequence: TGTGCCAGCAGAACCGCGGGAGGAAGAAGGGGAACGCAGTTCTTC.